This T cell receptor (beta chain) stems from a study of brain T cells in children with intractable seizures. Study-level points and caveats: Patients' HCMV serostatus was unknown; virus specificity rests on CDR3 similarity alone.

Remarks on this clone: Its antigen is as yet unknown.

CDR1 and CDR2 (germline): MNHEY, SVGAGI. Between the trimmed V and J ends, which lost 10 bases and 6 bases, there was a span of 15 bases. The CDR3 length is 13 residues. The assay was immunoSEQ multiplex PCR, and TCRdb's table has in-frame clones only and misses some. The profile shows about 76,000 clones, 90% to 95% of them singletons. Only cases whose brain tissue showed the highest T cell transcript signatures were sequenced. This chain connects TRBV6-5 to TRBJ1-4; no definite D call. The clonotype was recovered from a boy younger than two with tuberous sclerosis and intractable seizures. Sequencing was performed on peripheral blood, taken at surgery. CDR3 residues: CATFGREYEKLFF. CDR3 DNA: TGTGCCACTTTTGGCCGAGAGTATGAAAAACTGTTTTTT.